This T cell receptor (beta chain) was recovered during a study of blood T cells in healthy people across ages. The CDR3 has 13 amino acids. With 4 bases clipped from V and 5 bases from J, the junction kept 1 base outside the gene matches. Germline-derived CDR1 and CDR2 are MRHNA and SNTAGT. Overall study results and limits: Roughly linear age-related decline in beta diversity appeared, significant by age about 40.

With a J-beta primer mix and a sample-barcoded 5' primer, a second PCR ran about 7 to 11 cycles. Each CDR3 protein gets one entry after TCRdb re-called the 5' RACE reads with MiXCR. The sample holds hundreds of thousands of distinct CDR3 sequences; roughly 25% are singletons and the top ten take 3%. This clonotype was detected only a few times. Its cognate antigen is unknown. Separately, the same data were catalogued under a study of T cells of mothers and their children. That investigation notes: Donation was provided by three healthy Caucasian mothers along with their six children. All RNA that had been extracted was used for cDNA synthesis at approximately 1.5 ug per 15 ul. Second-PCR amplification with M1S added sample barcodes and 2-4 random nucleotides.

The chain employs TRBV6-4 and TRBJ2-7; 11 bases fit TRBD1. Sequencing was done on a sample of blood. The TCR was taken from a boy younger than 18 in good health. The CDR3 region is CASSADRGHEQYF. The CDR3, as DNA: TGTGCCAGCAGTGCGGACAGGGGGCACGAGCAGTACTTC.